The rows below give T cell receptor beta chains drawn from one sample of a study of blood T cell repertoires in COVID-19. The table came from immunoSEQ multiplex PCR; TCRdb's copy has only in-frame clones and leaves some out. The sample has approximately 65,000 clones; 65% to 80% are singletons. The sequenced material came from peripheral blood. These receptors came from a man aged 60-69 years with acute or convalescent COVID-19. CDR3s include the opening cysteine and the closing phenylalanine or tryptophan. A D gene is named only where the DNA matches it firmly. Only some rows state a clone size, as once, few, many or a class for expanded clones.

D: TRBD2
V: TRBV29-1
J: TRBJ2-5
size: few
DNA: TGCAGCGTTGATGGGCAGCGGGAGGGCCCGGAGACCCAGTACTTC
CDR3: CSVDGQREGPETQYF

D: NA
V: TRBV11-2
J: TRBJ1-1
size: NA
DNA: TGTGCCAGCAGCAAACAAAGGAACACTGAAGCTTTCTTT
CDR3: CASSKQRNTEAFF

D: TRBD1
V: TRBV24-1
J: TRBJ2-7
size: NA
DNA: TGTGCCACCAGTGATCCCGGGACAGGGGCGGAGGAGCAGTACTTC
CDR3: CATSDPGTGAEEQYF

D: TRBD1
V: TRBV5-5
J: TRBJ1-2
size: NA
DNA: TGTGCCAGCAGCCCCCAGGGGGACATCCTCTATGGCTACACCTTC
CDR3: CASSPQGDILYGYTF

D: TRBD2
V: TRBV6-1
J: TRBJ2-4
size: NA
DNA: TGTGCCAGCAGTGACCAAGCGGGAGGGCGGGGCATTCAGTACTTC
CDR3: CASSDQAGGRGIQYF

D: NA
V: TRBV24-1
J: TRBJ2-3
size: NA
DNA: TGTGCCACCAGTGATTGGGAGACGCCAGATACGCAGTATTTT
CDR3: CATSDWETPDTQYF

D: NA
V: TRBV30
J: TRBJ1-1
size: NA
DNA: TGTGCCTGGACGGTGAACACTGAAGCTTTCTTT
CDR3: CAWTVNTEAFF

D: NA
V: TRBV11-2
J: TRBJ1-4
size: NA
DNA: TGTGCCAGCAGCCCGGGCGGACAGACTAATGAAAAACTGTTTTTT
CDR3: CASSPGGQTNEKLFF

D: TRBD2
V: TRBV30
J: TRBJ2-7
size: NA
DNA: TGTGCCTGGACGGCAGCGGGGAGAGCGGGCGAGCAGTACTTC
CDR3: CAWTAAGRAGEQYF

D: TRBD1
V: TRBV6-5
J: TRBJ1-2
size: NA
DNA: TGTGCCAGCAGTTACTCCCTAACAGGGGCGGAAGGCTACACCTTC
CDR3: CASSYSLTGAEGYTF

D: NA
V: TRBV27
J: TRBJ2-7
size: NA
DNA: TGTGCCAGCAGGCGCCAGGGTGTTTCCTACGAGCAGTACTTC
CDR3: CASRRQGVSYEQYF

D: NA
V: TRBV5-1
J: TRBJ1-2
size: once
DNA: TGCGCCAGCAGCTTGACAGAGCTCTATGGCTACACCTTC
CDR3: CASSLTELYGYTF

D: NA
V: TRBV6-4
J: TRBJ2-7
size: NA
DNA: TGTGCCAGCAGTGACACGCCCCAGGGGAGCTCCTACGAGCAGTACTTC
CDR3: CASSDTPQGSSYEQYF

D: TRBD2
V: TRBV18
J: TRBJ2-1
size: NA
DNA: TGTGCCAGCTCACCGACCGGGACTAGCGGGATCAATGAGCAGTTCTTC
CDR3: CASSPTGTSGINEQFF

D: NA
V: TRBV6-1
J: TRBJ2-2
size: NA
DNA: TGTGCCAGCAGTGAATCGTCAGGGCGGACCGGGGAGCTGTTTTTT
CDR3: CASSESSGRTGELFF

D: NA
V: TRBV16
J: TRBJ1-6
size: NA
DNA: TGTGCCAGCAGCCAATCGGCAGGAGGCTCCTATAATTCACCCCTCCACTTT
CDR3: CASSQSAGGSYNSPLHF

D: TRBD2
V: TRBV6-5
J: TRBJ2-3
size: NA
DNA: TGTGCCAGCCGCATGACTAGCGGGAATCAAGATACGCAGTATTTT
CDR3: CASRMTSGNQDTQYF